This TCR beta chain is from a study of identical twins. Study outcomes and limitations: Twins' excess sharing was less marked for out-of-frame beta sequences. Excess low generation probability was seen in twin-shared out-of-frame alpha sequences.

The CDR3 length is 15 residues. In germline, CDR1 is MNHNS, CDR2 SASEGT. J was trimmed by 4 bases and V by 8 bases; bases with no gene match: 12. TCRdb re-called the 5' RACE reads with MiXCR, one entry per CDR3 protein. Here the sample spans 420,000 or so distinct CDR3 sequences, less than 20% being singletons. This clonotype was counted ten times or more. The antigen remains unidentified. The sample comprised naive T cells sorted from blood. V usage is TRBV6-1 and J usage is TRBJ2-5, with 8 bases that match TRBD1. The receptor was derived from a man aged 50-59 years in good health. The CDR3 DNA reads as TGTGCCAGCGGTCAGGCAGGGGGCGGTTTAGAGACCCAGTACTTC. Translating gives CASGQAGGGLETQYF.